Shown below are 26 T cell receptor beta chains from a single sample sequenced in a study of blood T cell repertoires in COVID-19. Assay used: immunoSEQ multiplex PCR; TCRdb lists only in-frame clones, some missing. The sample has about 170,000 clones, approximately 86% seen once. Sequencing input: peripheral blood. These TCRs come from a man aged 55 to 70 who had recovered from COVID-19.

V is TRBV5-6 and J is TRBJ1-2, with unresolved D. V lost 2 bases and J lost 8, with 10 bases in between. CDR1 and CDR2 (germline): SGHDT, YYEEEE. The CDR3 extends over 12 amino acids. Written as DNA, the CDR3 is TGTGCCAGCAGCTTAAGAGGGTACGGCTACACCTTC. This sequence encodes CASSLRGYGYTF.

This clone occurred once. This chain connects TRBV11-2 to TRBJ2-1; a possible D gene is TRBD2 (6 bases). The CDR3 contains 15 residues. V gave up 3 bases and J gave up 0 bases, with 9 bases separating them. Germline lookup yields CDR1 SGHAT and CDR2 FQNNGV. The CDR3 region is CASSFVRGSYNEQFF. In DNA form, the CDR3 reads TGTGCCAGCAGCTTCGTGCGGGGCTCCTACAATGAGCAGTTCTTC.

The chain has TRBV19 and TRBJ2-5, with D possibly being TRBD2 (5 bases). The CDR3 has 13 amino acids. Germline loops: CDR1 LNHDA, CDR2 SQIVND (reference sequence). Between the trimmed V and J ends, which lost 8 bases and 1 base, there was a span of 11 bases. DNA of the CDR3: TGTGCCAGTCGCCTAGCAGGCCAAGAGACCCAGTACTTC. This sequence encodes CASRLAGQETQYF.

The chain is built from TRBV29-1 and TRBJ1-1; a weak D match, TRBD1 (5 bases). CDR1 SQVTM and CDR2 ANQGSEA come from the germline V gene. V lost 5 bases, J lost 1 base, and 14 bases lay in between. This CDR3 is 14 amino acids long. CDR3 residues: CSVHQGDENTEAFF. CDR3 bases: TGCAGCGTTCATCAGGGTGACGAGAACACTGAAGCTTTCTTT.

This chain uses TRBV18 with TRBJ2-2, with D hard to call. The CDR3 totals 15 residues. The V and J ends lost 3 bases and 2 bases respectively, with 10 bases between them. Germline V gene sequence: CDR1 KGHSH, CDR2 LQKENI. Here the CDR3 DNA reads TGTGCCAGCTCACCCCGCACAGTTAACACCGGGGAGCTGTTTTTT. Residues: CASSPRTVNTGELFF.

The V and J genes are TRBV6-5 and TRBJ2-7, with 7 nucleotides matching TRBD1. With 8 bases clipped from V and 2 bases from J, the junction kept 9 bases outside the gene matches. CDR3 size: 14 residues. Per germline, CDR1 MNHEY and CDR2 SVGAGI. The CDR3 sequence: CASVPSGGPYEQYF. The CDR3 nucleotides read TGTGCCAGCGTGCCATCAGGGGGACCCTACGAGCAGTACTTC.

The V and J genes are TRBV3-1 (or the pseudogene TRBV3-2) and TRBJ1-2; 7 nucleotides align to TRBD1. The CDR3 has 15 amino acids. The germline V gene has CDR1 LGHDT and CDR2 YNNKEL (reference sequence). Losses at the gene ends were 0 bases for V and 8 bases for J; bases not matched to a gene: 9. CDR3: CASSQEGAQGGGYTF. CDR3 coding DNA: TGTGCCAGCAGCCAAGAGGGGGCTCAAGGGGGCGGCTACACCTTC.

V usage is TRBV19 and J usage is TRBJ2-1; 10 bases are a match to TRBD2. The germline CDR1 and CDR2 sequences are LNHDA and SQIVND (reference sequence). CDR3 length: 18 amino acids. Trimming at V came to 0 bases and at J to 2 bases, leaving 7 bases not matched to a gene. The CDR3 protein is CASSIDWASGGPYNEQFF. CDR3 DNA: TGTGCCAGTAGTATAGATTGGGCTAGCGGGGGCCCCTACAATGAGCAGTTCTTC.

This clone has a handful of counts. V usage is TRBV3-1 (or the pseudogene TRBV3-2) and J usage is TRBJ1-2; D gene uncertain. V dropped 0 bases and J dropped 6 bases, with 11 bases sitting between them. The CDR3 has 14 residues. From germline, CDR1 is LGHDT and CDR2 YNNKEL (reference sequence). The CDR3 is CASSQDGRVHGYTF. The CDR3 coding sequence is TGTGCCAGCAGCCAAGATGGGAGAGTCCATGGCTACACCTTC.

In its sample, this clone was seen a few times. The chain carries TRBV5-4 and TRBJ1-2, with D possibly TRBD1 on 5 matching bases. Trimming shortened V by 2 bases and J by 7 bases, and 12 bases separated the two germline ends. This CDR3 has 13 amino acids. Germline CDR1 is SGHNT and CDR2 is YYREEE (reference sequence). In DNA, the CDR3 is TGTGCCAGCAGCTTCCAGGGATTCAGTGGCTACACCTTC. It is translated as CASSFQGFSGYTF. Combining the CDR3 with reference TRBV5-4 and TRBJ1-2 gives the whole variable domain ETGVTQSPTHLIKTRGQQVTLRCSSQSGHNTVSWYQQALGQGPQFIFQYYREEENGRGNFPPRFSGLQFPNYSSELNVNALELDDSALYLCASSFQGFSGYTFGSGTRLTVV.

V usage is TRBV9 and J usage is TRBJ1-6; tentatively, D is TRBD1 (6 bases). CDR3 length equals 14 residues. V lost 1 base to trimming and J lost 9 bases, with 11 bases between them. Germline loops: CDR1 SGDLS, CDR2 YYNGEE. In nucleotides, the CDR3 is TGTGCCAGCAGCGTAAGATTAGGGGGTTCACCCCTCCACTTT. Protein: CASSVRLGGSPLHF. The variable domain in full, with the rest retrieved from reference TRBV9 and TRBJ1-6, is DSGVTQTPKHLITATGQRVTLRCSPRSGDLSVYWYQQSLDQGLQFLIQYYNGEERAKGNILERFSAQQFPDLHSELNLSSLELGDSALYFCASSVRLGGSPLHFGNGTRLTVT.

CDR3 amino acids: CASSPAGASTDTQYF. CDR3 sequence (DNA): TGTGCCAGCAGCCCCGCGGGCGCTAGCACAGATACGCAGTATTTT. This chain uses TRBV2 with TRBJ2-3; a possible D gene is TRBD2 (5 bases). CDR1 is SNHLY, CDR2 FYNNEI, per germline. The CDR3 loop spans 15 amino acids. Trimming cost V 6 bases and J 0 bases, with 13 bases left between them.

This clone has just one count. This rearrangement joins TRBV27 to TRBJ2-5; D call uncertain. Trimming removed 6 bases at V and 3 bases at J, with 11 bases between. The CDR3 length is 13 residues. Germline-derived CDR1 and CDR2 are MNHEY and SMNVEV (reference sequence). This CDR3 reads CASRPVVEETQYF. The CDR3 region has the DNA TGTGCCAGCAGGCCGGTGGTTGAAGAGACCCAGTACTTC.

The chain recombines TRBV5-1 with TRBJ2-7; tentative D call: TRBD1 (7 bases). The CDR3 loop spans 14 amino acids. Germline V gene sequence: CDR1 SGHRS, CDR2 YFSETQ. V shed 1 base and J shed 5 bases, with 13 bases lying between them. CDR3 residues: CASSLMSRGDEQYF. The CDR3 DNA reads TGCGCCAGCAGCTTGATGTCCAGGGGGGACGAGCAGTACTTC.

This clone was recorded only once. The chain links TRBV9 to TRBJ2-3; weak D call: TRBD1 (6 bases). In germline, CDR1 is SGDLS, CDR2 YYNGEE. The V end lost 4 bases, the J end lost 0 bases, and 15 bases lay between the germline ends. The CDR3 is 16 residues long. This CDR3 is CASSRDRPTSTDTQYF. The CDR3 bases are TGTGCCAGCAGCCGAGACAGGCCTACTAGCACAGATACGCAGTATTTT.

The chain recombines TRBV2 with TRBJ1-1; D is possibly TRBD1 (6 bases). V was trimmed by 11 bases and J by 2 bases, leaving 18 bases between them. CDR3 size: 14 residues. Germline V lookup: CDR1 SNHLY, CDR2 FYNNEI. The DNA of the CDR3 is TGTGCCGCATATATCAGGGGTGAAAACACTGAAGCTTTCTTT. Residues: CAAYIRGENTEAFF.

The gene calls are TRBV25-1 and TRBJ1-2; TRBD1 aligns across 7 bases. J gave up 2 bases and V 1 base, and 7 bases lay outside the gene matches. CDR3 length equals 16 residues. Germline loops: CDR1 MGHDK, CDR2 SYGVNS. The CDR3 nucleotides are TGTGCCAGCAGTGAATTCTCGACAGGGAAGAACTATGGCTACACCTTC. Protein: CASSEFSTGKNYGYTF.

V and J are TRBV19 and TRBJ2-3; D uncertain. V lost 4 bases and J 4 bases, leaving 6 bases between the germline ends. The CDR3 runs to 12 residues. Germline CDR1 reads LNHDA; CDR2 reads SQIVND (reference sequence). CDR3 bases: TGTGCCAGTAGTACTTCGGCAGATACGCAGTATTTT. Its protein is CASSTSADTQYF.

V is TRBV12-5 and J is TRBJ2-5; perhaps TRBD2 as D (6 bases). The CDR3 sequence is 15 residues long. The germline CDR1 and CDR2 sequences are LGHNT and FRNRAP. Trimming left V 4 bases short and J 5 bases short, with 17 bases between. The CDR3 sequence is CASGSPDPSGETQYF. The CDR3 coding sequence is TGTGCTAGTGGTTCTCCAGACCCAAGCGGGGAGACCCAGTACTTC.

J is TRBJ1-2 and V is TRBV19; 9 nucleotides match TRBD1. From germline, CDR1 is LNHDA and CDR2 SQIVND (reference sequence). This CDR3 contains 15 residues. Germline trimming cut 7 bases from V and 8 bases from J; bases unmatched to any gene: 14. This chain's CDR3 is CASNPRTGAPGGYTF. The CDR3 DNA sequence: TGTGCCAGTAACCCCAGGACAGGGGCGCCTGGGGGCTACACCTTC.

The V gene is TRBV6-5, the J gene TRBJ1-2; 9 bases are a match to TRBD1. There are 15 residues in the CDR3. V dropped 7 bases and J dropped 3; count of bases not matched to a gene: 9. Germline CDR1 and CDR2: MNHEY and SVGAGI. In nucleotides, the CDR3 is TGTGCCAGCAAAATCGGACAGGGGAATGACTATGGCTACACCTTC. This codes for CASKIGQGNDYGYTF.

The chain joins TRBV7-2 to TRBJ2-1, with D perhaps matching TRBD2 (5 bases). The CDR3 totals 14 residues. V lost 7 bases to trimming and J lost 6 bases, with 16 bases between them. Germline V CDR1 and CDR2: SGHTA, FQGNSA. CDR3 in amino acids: CASTLRPGSNEQFF. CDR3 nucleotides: TGTGCCAGCACCCTTAGACCGGGAAGCAATGAGCAGTTCTTC.

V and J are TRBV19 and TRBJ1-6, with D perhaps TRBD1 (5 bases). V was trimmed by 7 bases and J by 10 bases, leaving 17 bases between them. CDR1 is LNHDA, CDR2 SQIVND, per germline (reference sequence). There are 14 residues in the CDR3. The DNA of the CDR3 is TGTGCCAGTAAATGGCAGGCGGGGGGATCACCCCTCCACTTT. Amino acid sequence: CASKWQAGGSPLHF.

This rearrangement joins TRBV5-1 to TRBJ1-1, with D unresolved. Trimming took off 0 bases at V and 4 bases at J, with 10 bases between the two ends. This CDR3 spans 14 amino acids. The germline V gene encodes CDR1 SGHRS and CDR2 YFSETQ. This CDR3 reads CASSLALGGTEAFF. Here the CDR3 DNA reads TGCGCCAGCAGCTTGGCCCTGGGAGGCACTGAAGCTTTCTTT.

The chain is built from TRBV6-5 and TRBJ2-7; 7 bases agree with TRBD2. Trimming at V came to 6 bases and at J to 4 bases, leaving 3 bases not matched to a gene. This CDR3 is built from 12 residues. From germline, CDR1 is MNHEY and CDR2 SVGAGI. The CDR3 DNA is TGTGCCAGCAGGGGGGGGGAGTACGAGCAGTACTTC. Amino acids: CASRGGEYEQYF.

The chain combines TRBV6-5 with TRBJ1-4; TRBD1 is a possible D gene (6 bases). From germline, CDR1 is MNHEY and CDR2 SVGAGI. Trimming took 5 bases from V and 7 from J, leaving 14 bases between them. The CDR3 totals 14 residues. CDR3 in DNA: TGTGCCAGCAGTCGCACTACAGGGAGTGAAAAACTGTTTTTT. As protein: CASSRTTGSEKLFF.